A single sample gave rise to the 17 T cell receptor beta chains below, sequenced in a study of blood T cell repertoires in COVID-19. Method: immunoSEQ multiplex PCR; TCRdb's copy keeps in-frame clones and lacks some. The sample yields fewer than 250,000 clones, 84% seen once. The specimen was peripheral blood. Receptors originate from an elderly woman with COVID-19, enrolled during active disease.

The chain joins TRBV29-1 to TRBJ2-1; 14 nucleotides line up with TRBD2. V shed 6 bases and J 6 bases; nucleotides not matched to a gene: 4. The CDR3 consists of 14 residues. Germline CDR1 SQVTM, CDR2 ANQGSEA. CDR3 sequence: CSVRLAGGLNEQFF. In nucleotides, the CDR3 is TGCAGCGTCAGACTAGCGGGGGGGCTCAATGAGCAGTTCTTC.

The chain uses TRBV28 and TRBJ2-7, with TRBD2 identical over 8 bases. The CDR3 spans 16 residues. V shed 1 base and J 5 bases; nucleotides not matched to a gene: 10. Germline V gene sequence: CDR1 MDHEN, CDR2 SYDVKM. The CDR3 DNA is TGTGCCAGCAGTTTATACGGGGGGGCAAACCCAGACGAGCAGTACTTC. Amino acid sequence: CASSLYGGANPDEQYF.

This clone was detected only a few times. V usage is TRBV28 and J usage is TRBJ1-5; D unclear. The V and J ends lost 3 bases and 4 bases respectively, with 4 bases between them. The germline gives CDR1 MDHEN, CDR2 SYDVKM. The CDR3 runs to 12 residues. The CDR3 protein is CASSFQNQPQHF. The CDR3 bases are TGTGCCAGCAGTTTCCAGAATCAGCCCCAGCATTTT.

V gene TRBV6-1 combines with J gene TRBJ2-5; the D is unclear. The CDR3 extends over 14 amino acids. Trimming pared 0 bases from V and 2 bases from J, leaving 7 bases between. Germline CDR1 MNHNS, CDR2 SASEGT. CDR3 nucleotides: TGTGCCAGCAGTGAAGCCCGGAGACAAGAGACCCAGTACTTC. This codes for CASSEARRQETQYF.

The chain carries TRBV6-5 and TRBJ1-2; 11 nucleotides line up with TRBD1. The V gene's germline CDR1 is MNHEY and CDR2 SVGAGI. The CDR3 sequence is 13 residues long. V was clipped by 4 bases and J by 7 bases; unmatched bases: 2. The CDR3 DNA reads TGTGCCAGCAGTTTAGGACAGGGGGCTGGCTACACCTTC. Translation gives CASSLGQGAGYTF.

The J gene is TRBJ2-3, the V gene TRBV10-3, with TRBD2 matching 7 bases. The CDR3 runs 13 residues. Germline V lookup: CDR1 ENHRY, CDR2 SYGVKD. V dropped 11 bases and J dropped 3; count of bases not matched to a gene: 8. The CDR3: CAFQRGLTDTQYF. DNA for the CDR3: TGTGCCTTTCAGCGGGGCCTTACAGATACGCAGTATTTT.

The gene calls are TRBV20-1 and TRBJ1-1, with D tentatively TRBD1 (6 bases). V was clipped by 3 bases and J by 2 bases, with 13 bases between them. The CDR3 has 14 residues. CDR1 is DFQATT and CDR2 is SNEGSKA in the germline V gene (reference sequence). This CDR3 is CSASQGQRNTEAFF. CDR3 DNA: TGCAGTGCTAGTCAAGGACAGAGAAACACTGAAGCTTTCTTT.

V and J are TRBV24-1 and TRBJ2-1; 11 bases fit TRBD1. CDR3 size: 14 residues. The germline V gene encodes CDR1 KGHDR and CDR2 SFDVKD. V shed 5 bases, J shed 7 bases, and the junction held 3 bases outside the gene matches. The DNA for the CDR3 is TGTGCCACCAGTGGGGACAGGGGGTTTAATGAGCAGTTCTTC. Translating gives CATSGDRGFNEQFF.

The chain employs TRBV15 and TRBJ1-1, with a weak D call TRBD1 (6 bases). Per the germline V gene, CDR1 is LNHNV and CDR2 is YYDKDF (reference sequence). Between the trimmed V and J ends, which lost 6 bases and 5 bases, there was a span of 16 bases. The CDR3 is made up of 14 amino acids. CDR3 sequence (DNA): TGTGCCACCAGGCCTACAGGGTTACCGACTGAAGCTTTCTTT. Protein: CATRPTGLPTEAFF.

The chain couples TRBV11-2 to TRBJ1-3; D is unclear. Germline values: CDR1 SGHAT, CDR2 FQNNGV. The CDR3 runs to 14 residues. V lost 3 bases to trimming and J lost 4 bases, with 10 bases between them. The CDR3 loop reads CASSLTGYGNTIYF. As DNA, the CDR3 is TGTGCCAGCAGCTTGACCGGGTACGGAAACACCATATATTTT.

This clone occurred once. This chain connects TRBV28 to TRBJ2-6; weak D call: TRBD2 (5 bases). V was clipped by 5 bases and J by 0 bases, with 8 bases between them. The CDR3 is 15 residues long. In germline, CDR1 is MDHEN, CDR2 SYDVKM. The CDR3 region is CASSTRGSGANVLTF. In DNA, the CDR3 is TGTGCCAGCAGTACTCGGGGCTCTGGGGCCAACGTCCTGACTTTC.

The CDR3 region has the DNA TGTGCCAGCAGTTTATCGAGACTAGCGGGGGAGACCCAGTACTTC. Translation: CASSLSRLAGETQYF. The chain recombines TRBV27 with TRBJ2-5; 11 bases agree with TRBD2. V shed 0 bases and J 5 bases; nucleotides not matched to a gene: 2. The CDR3 sequence is 15 residues long. From germline, CDR1 is MNHEY and CDR2 SMNVEV (reference sequence).

V and J are TRBV5-8 and TRBJ1-1, with D maybe TRBD1 (5 bases). The CDR3 extends over 15 amino acids. CDR1 is SGHTS, CDR2 YDEGEE, per germline. V lost 4 bases, J lost 10 bases, and 23 bases lay in between. CDR3 amino acids: CASSQDEGRGRGAFF. CDR3 nucleotide sequence: TGTGCCAGCAGCCAGGATGAGGGGCGGGGGAGAGGAGCTTTCTTT.

The gene calls are TRBV21-1 and TRBJ1-4; the D call in the table, TRBD1, was not verified against the DNA. TRBV21-1 is marked as a pseudogene. The CDR3 runs to 15 residues. CDR3 coding DNA: TGTGCCAGCAGCACATATGACAGGGGGAATGAAAAACTGTTTTTT. It encodes CASSTYDRGNEKLFF.

The chain couples TRBV4-3 to TRBJ2-3; weak D call: TRBD2 (6 bases). Per the germline V gene, CDR1 is LGHNA and CDR2 is YSLEER. V lost 3 bases and J lost 5, with 12 bases in between. The CDR3 spans 14 residues. The DNA of the CDR3 is TGCGCCAGCAGCCAGGAGGGATATGGAGATACGCAGTATTTT. This codes for CASSQEGYGDTQYF.

The chain has TRBV28 and TRBJ2-2; the D is unclear. Germline values: CDR1 MDHEN, CDR2 SYDVKM. The CDR3 consists of 14 residues. V was pared by 2 bases and J by 0 bases, with 4 bases between. This CDR3 is CASSLGANTGELFF. In DNA, the CDR3 is TGTGCCAGCAGTTTAGGAGCGAACACCGGGGAGCTGTTTTTT.

V usage is TRBV11-2 and J usage is TRBJ2-1, with 8 nucleotides matching TRBD2. The junction had 16 bases not matched to a gene; V was cut back by 0 bases and J by 6 bases. Germline V gene sequence: CDR1 SGHAT, CDR2 FQNNGV. This CDR3 comprises 19 residues. The CDR3 is CASSLDRGLAGKKSNEQFF. DNA of the CDR3: TGTGCCAGCAGCTTAGATAGGGGATTAGCGGGGAAAAAATCCAATGAGCAGTTCTTC.